This is a list of T cell receptor beta chains from one sample in a study of cytomegalovirus exposure and HLA in healthy donors. Sequencing was performed with immunoSEQ multiplex PCR; in TCRdb, only in-frame clones are kept and a portion is missing. The data show around 90,000 clones, with approximately 80% seen just once and 3% to 3.5% held by the top ten. Sequencing used PBMCs. Receptors were obtained from a woman in her thirties or forties in good health and CMV-seronegative. CDR3s include the opening cysteine and the closing phenylalanine or tryptophan. The order of the fields is CDR3 protein, CDR3 DNA, V gene, J gene, D gene, clone size. The D gene is left open where the match is weak. Only part of the rows carry a size: once, few, many, or a class if the clone is expanded.

CDR3: CASIGRGSNQPQHF
DNA: TGTGCCAGTATTGGAAGGGGTAGCAATCAGCCCCAGCATTTT
V: TRBV19
J: TRBJ1-5
D: -
size: -

CDR3: CASSQSGTGDQPQHF
DNA: TGTGCCAGCAGCCAGTCCGGGACAGGGGATCAGCCCCAGCATTTT
V: TRBV4-2
J: TRBJ1-5
D: TRBD1
size: few

CDR3: CASSLVGEAGNTIYF
DNA: TGTGCCAGCAGCTTAGTAGGGGAGGCAGGAAACACCATATATTTT
V: TRBV7-2
J: TRBJ1-3
D: -
size: -

CDR3: CASSSLAGAGEQYF
DNA: TGTGCCAGCAGCTCGCTAGCGGGAGCAGGGGAGCAGTACTTC
V: TRBV7-6
J: TRBJ2-5
D: TRBD2
size: -

CDR3: CAWSPTVRAQETQYF
DNA: TGTGCCTGGAGTCCGACAGTAAGGGCGCAAGAGACCCAGTACTTC
V: TRBV30
J: TRBJ2-5
D: -
size: once

CDR3: CASSLQAYEQYF
DNA: TGTGCCAGCAGTTTACAGGCCTACGAGCAGTACTTC
V: TRBV28
J: TRBJ2-7
D: -
size: -

CDR3: CASSASGTYEQYF
DNA: TGTGCCAGCAGTGCCTCAGGAACCTACGAGCAGTACTTC
V: TRBV25-1
J: TRBJ2-7
D: -
size: -

CDR3: CAIRTDSLNSPLHF
DNA: TGTGCCATCAGGACGGACAGTTTGAATTCACCCCTCCACTTT
V: TRBV10-3
J: TRBJ1-6
D: -
size: -

CDR3: CASSPKSGDTEAFF
DNA: TGTGCCAGCTCACCAAAATCAGGGGACACTGAAGCTTTCTTT
V: TRBV18
J: TRBJ1-1
D: -
size: -

CDR3: CASSIERMAGVYNEQFF
DNA: TGTGCCAGTAGTATAGAGAGGATGGCGGGAGTTTACAATGAGCAGTTCTTC
V: TRBV19
J: TRBJ2-1
D: TRBD2
size: -

CDR3: CASTTEETGELFF
DNA: TGTGCCAGCACCACGGAGGAGACCGGGGAGCTGTTTTTT
V: TRBV21-1
J: TRBJ2-2
D: -
size: -

CDR3: CATSTDRARSEKLFF
DNA: TGTGCCACCAGCACTGACAGGGCTCGGTCGGAAAAACTGTTTTTT
V: TRBV15
J: TRBJ1-4
D: TRBD1
size: -

CDR3: CASAPGGYEQYF
DNA: TGTGCTAGTGCCCCAGGGGGCTACGAGCAGTACTTC
V: TRBV12-5
J: TRBJ2-7
D: TRBD1
size: -

CDR3: CASSHMGQANYGYTF
DNA: TGTGCCAGCAGCCACATGGGACAAGCTAACTATGGCTACACCTTC
V: TRBV14
J: TRBJ1-2
D: -
size: once

CDR3: CASRSGQGWETQYF
DNA: TGTGCCAGCAGGTCGGGACAGGGGTGGGAGACCCAGTACTTC
V: TRBV28
J: TRBJ2-5
D: TRBD1
size: -

CDR3: CASSLIGVSNYGYTF
DNA: TGTGCCAGCAGCTTAATAGGGGTTTCCAACTATGGCTACACCTTC
V: TRBV5-5
J: TRBJ1-2
D: -
size: -

CDR3: CASSLWGTGGGEQYF
DNA: TGCGCCAGCAGTTTGTGGGGGACAGGGGGCGGCGAGCAGTACTTC
V: TRBV5-1
J: TRBJ2-7
D: TRBD1
size: once

CDR3: CASSRLRGGQTQYF
DNA: TGTGCCAGCAGTCGATTGAGGGGGGGCCAGACCCAGTACTTC
V: TRBV6-5
J: TRBJ2-5
D: -
size: -

CDR3: CASSLWGPLAEQYF
DNA: TGTGCCAGCAGCCTCTGGGGGCCACTCGCCGAGCAGTACTTC
V: TRBV28
J: TRBJ2-7
D: -
size: -

CDR3: CASSLGTGGNQPQHF
DNA: TGTGCCAGCAGCTTAGGCACAGGGGGCAATCAGCCCCAGCATTTT
V: TRBV7-8
J: TRBJ1-5
D: TRBD1
size: -

CDR3: CASSLLAAGELFF
DNA: TGTGCCAGCAGCTTGCTAGCAGCCGGGGAGCTGTTTTTT
V: TRBV5-4
J: TRBJ2-2
D: -
size: -

CDR3: CASSRDKPSDTQYF
DNA: TGCGCCAGCAGCCGGGACAAGCCATCAGATACGCAGTATTTT
V: TRBV5-1
J: TRBJ2-3
D: -
size: -

CDR3: CASSVGRDYYGYTF
DNA: TGTGCCAGCAGCGTGGGCCGGGACTACTATGGCTACACCTTC
V: TRBV9
J: TRBJ1-2
D: -
size: -

CDR3: CASSHPRDGELFF
DNA: TGTGCTAGCAGCCACCCCAGGGACGGGGAGCTGTTTTTT
V: TRBV4-2
J: TRBJ2-2
D: -
size: -

CDR3: CASSPSGRNYNEQFF
DNA: TGTGCCAGCAGTCCATCAGGTAGAAATTACAATGAGCAGTTCTTC
V: TRBV28
J: TRBJ2-1
D: -
size: -

CDR3: CASSLTSGSLGEAQYF
DNA: TGTGCCAGCAGCTTGACTAGCGGGAGTCTTGGAGAGGCCCAGTACTTC
V: TRBV7-6
J: TRBJ2-5
D: TRBD2
size: once

CDR3: CASSFRGLFDEKLFF
DNA: TGTGCCAGCAGCTTCAGGGGCCTATTTGATGAAAAACTGTTTTTT
V: TRBV7-8
J: TRBJ1-4
D: -
size: -

CDR3: CASSYTGVGNQPQHF
DNA: TGTGCCAGCAGTTACACAGGGGTGGGCAATCAGCCCCAGCATTTT
V: TRBV27
J: TRBJ1-5
D: TRBD1
size: -

CDR3: CSVEREDRNNEQFF
DNA: TGCAGCGTTGAGCGGGAGGACAGAAACAATGAGCAGTTCTTC
V: TRBV29-1
J: TRBJ2-1
D: TRBD2
size: once

CDR3: CASSIGGSGRAQFF
DNA: TGTGCCAGTAGTATCGGTGGTAGCGGGAGGGCGCAGTTCTTC
V: TRBV19
J: TRBJ2-1
D: TRBD2
size: -

CDR3: CASSQALRDGNTIYF
DNA: TGCGCCAGCAGCCAAGCGTTGCGGGATGGAAACACCATATATTTT
V: TRBV4-1
J: TRBJ1-3
D: -
size: -

CDR3: CASSQSRGTEAFF
DNA: TGTGCCAGCAGTCAATCAAGAGGCACTGAAGCTTTCTTT
V: TRBV6-5
J: TRBJ1-1
D: -
size: few

CDR3: CASSPVQGSARYGYTF
DNA: TGTGCCAGCTCACCCGTACAGGGCTCGGCTCGTTATGGCTACACCTTC
V: TRBV18
J: TRBJ1-2
D: -
size: -

CDR3: CASSLETGNYGYTF
DNA: TGTGCCAGCAGCTTAGAGACAGGGAACTATGGCTACACCTTC
V: TRBV7-8
J: TRBJ1-2
D: TRBD1
size: once

CDR3: CASRLTGVGDGYTF
DNA: TGTGCCAGCAGACTAACAGGGGTGGGGGATGGCTACACCTTC
V: TRBV28
J: TRBJ1-2
D: TRBD1
size: -

CDR3: CASSSIPQGSVMNGYTF
DNA: TGTGCCAGCTCATCCATCCCCCAGGGTTCGGTTATGAATGGCTACACCTTC
V: TRBV18
J: TRBJ1-2
D: -
size: -

CDR3: CASSISAGTGIHGYTF
DNA: TGTGCCAGTAGTATAAGCGCGGGGACAGGGATTCATGGCTACACCTTC
V: TRBV19
J: TRBJ1-2
D: TRBD1
size: -

CDR3: CASSPSLTGEMNTEAFF
DNA: TGCGCCAGCAGCCCGAGCCTGACAGGGGAGATGAACACTGAAGCTTTCTTT
V: TRBV4-3
J: TRBJ1-1
D: TRBD1
size: -

CDR3: CASSPNRDTQYF
DNA: TGTGCCAGCAGCCCTAATCGAGATACGCAGTATTTT
V: TRBV13
J: TRBJ2-3
D: -
size: -

CDR3: CASSPRAGDNYGYTF
DNA: TGTGCCAGCTCACCACGGGCAGGGGATAACTATGGCTACACCTTC
V: TRBV18
J: TRBJ1-2
D: -
size: -

CDR3: CASRSRGQGTTNEKLFF
DNA: TGCGCCAGCAGGTCTCGTGGACAGGGGACAACTAATGAAAAACTGTTTTTT
V: TRBV5-1
J: TRBJ1-4
D: TRBD1
size: once

CDR3: CASSARLAGGDNEQFF
DNA: TGCGCCAGCAGCGCCCGACTAGCGGGAGGGGACAATGAGCAGTTCTTC
V: TRBV5-1
J: TRBJ2-1
D: TRBD2
size: -

CDR3: CASSLGQLDNEQFF
DNA: TGTGCCAGCAGCTTAGGTCAACTAGACAATGAGCAGTTCTTC
V: TRBV7-6
J: TRBJ2-1
D: -
size: once

CDR3: CASSESSTYNEKLFF
DNA: TGTGCCAGCAGTGAATCTAGCACTTATAATGAAAAACTGTTTTTT
V: TRBV25-1
J: TRBJ1-4
D: -
size: -

CDR3: CARSIYGLAGGPEELFF
DNA: TGTGCCAGAAGCATATATGGACTAGCGGGAGGGCCTGAGGAGCTGTTTTTT
V: TRBV5-3
J: TRBJ2-2
D: TRBD2
size: -

CDR3: CSVEEIYGYTF
DNA: TGCAGCGTCGAGGAGATCTATGGCTACACCTTC
V: TRBV29-1
J: TRBJ1-2
D: -
size: -

CDR3: CAWGQGSGNTIYF
DNA: TGTGCCTGGGGACAGGGCTCTGGAAACACCATATATTTT
V: TRBV30
J: TRBJ1-3
D: TRBD1
size: -

CDR3: CASSLLGAAKTQYF
DNA: TGTGCCAGCAGTTTATTAGGGGCTGCAAAGACCCAGTACTTC
V: TRBV27
J: TRBJ2-5
D: -
size: -

CDR3: CASSPGTSGYNEQFF
DNA: TGTGCCAGCAGCCCCGGGACTAGCGGTTACAATGAGCAGTTCTTC
V: TRBV2
J: TRBJ2-1
D: TRBD2
size: -

CDR3: CASRPLPGVNTEAFF
DNA: TGCGCCAGCAGACCCCTCCCGGGGGTGAACACTGAAGCTTTCTTT
V: TRBV5-1
J: TRBJ1-1
D: -
size: -

CDR3: CASSYPGQGTEAFF
DNA: TGTGCCAGCAGTTACCCGGGACAGGGGACTGAAGCTTTCTTT
V: TRBV28
J: TRBJ1-1
D: TRBD1
size: -

CDR3: CASARGGASSYNEQFF
DNA: TGTGCCAGCGCCCGCGGCGGAGCTAGCTCCTACAATGAGCAGTTCTTC
V: TRBV6-4
J: TRBJ2-1
D: -
size: -

CDR3: CASSVRSGGTDTQYF
DNA: TGTGCCAGCAGCGTAAGATCCGGGGGAACAGATACGCAGTATTTT
V: TRBV9
J: TRBJ2-3
D: -
size: -

CDR3: CASRTGEGSGANVLTF
DNA: TGTGCCAGCAGGACAGGGGAAGGATCTGGGGCCAACGTCCTGACTTTC
V: TRBV27
J: TRBJ2-6
D: TRBD1
size: -

CDR3: CASSLAGRAYNEQFF
DNA: TGTGCCAGCAGCTTGGCGGGCAGGGCCTACAATGAGCAGTTCTTC
V: TRBV5-6
J: TRBJ2-1
D: -
size: once

CDR3: CASSPEGSGSKNNEQFF
DNA: TGTGCCAGCTCACCAGAGGGTAGCGGGAGTAAGAACAATGAGCAGTTCTTC
V: TRBV18
J: TRBJ2-1
D: TRBD2
size: -